This T cell receptor beta chain derives from a study of a mutant IDH1 vaccine in newly diagnosed glioma. Whole-study context: Antecedent treatment encompassed radiotherapy, temozolomide, or their combination; the majority received both.

This CDR3 has 13 amino acids. V dropped 3 bases and J dropped 6 bases, with 11 bases sitting between them. Germline V gene sequence: CDR1 PRHDT, CDR2 FYEKMQ (reference sequence). The time point was: baseline, week 1 (first vaccination visit). Treatment meaning: pre-vaccination baseline after standard-of-care therapy. Method: immunoSEQ multiplex PCR; TCRdb's copy keeps in-frame clones and lacks some. The sample contains about 33,000 clones, 80% to 90% of which appear only once. Study results and limitations: Pseudoprogression seemed unrelated to changes in top peripheral T cell clonotypes. Of the patients, less than 95% had vaccine-induced immune responses.

This clone has only one observation. Its target is unknown. The genes are TRBV13 and TRBJ1-1; D call uncertain. The sequenced sample was PBMCs, obtained from a glioma patient treated with radiotherapy, temozolomide or both. The receptor was isolated from a middle-aged woman with glioma. CDR3 nucleotides: TGTGCCAGCAGCTTGACCGAGGCCCCTGAAGCTTTCTTT. Translation: CASSLTEAPEAFF.